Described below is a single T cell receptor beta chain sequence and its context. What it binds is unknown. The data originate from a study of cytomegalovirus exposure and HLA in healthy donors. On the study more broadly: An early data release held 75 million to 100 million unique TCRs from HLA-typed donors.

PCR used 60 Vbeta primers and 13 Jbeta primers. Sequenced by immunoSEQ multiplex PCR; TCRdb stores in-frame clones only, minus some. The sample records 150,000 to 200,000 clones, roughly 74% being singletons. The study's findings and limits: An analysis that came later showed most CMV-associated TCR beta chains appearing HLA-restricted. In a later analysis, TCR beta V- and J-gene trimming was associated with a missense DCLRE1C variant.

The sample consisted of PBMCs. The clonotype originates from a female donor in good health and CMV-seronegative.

CDR3 in DNA: TGTGCCTGGAGTGTACGTTGGACTAGCGGGAGAGGAAGGGACAATGAGCAGTTCTTC. It codes for CAWSVRWTSGRGRDNEQFF. V is TRBV30 and J is TRBJ2-1; 13 positions agree with TRBD2. The V gene's germline CDR1 is GTSNPN and CDR2 SVGIG (reference sequence). The ends lost 0 bases at V and 5 bases at J; junction bases unmatched: 13. The CDR3 has 19 amino acids.